These 8 T cell receptor beta chains came from one sample sequenced in a study of blood T cell repertoires in COVID-19. TCRdb's copy holds only in-frame clones and misses some; the assay was immunoSEQ multiplex PCR. Seen here are 250,000 or so clones, less than 90% observed once, and the top ten hold 6.2%. Sequenced: peripheral blood. The receptors derive from a man between 60 and 70 years old with acute or convalescent COVID-19.

The chain uses TRBV11-2 and TRBJ1-1; D is unclear. The germline gives CDR1 SGHAT, CDR2 FQNNGV. The CDR3 covers 13 residues. Trimming cost V 2 bases and J 3 bases, with 7 bases left between them. DNA of the CDR3: TGTGCCAGCAGCTTACAGAGGGACACTGAAGCTTTCTTT. It encodes CASSLQRDTEAFF.

The chain has TRBV2 and TRBJ2-1; 10 bases map to TRBD1. CDR3 length: 15 residues. V dropped 6 bases and J dropped 4; count of bases not matched to a gene: 6. CDR1 is SNHLY, CDR2 FYNNEI, per germline. CDR3 region: CASRLGQGLYNEQFF. In DNA form, the CDR3 reads TGTGCCAGCAGACTGGGACAGGGGCTTTACAATGAGCAGTTCTTC.

The V gene is TRBV6-5, the J gene TRBJ1-2; 8 positions match TRBD1. The V and J ends lost 6 bases and 7 bases, in that order; junction bases with no gene match: 4. Germline CDR1 is MNHEY and CDR2 is SVGAGI. This CDR3 has 12 amino acids. CDR3: CASRTGEIGYTF. The CDR3 nucleotides read TGTGCCAGCAGGACAGGGGAGATTGGCTACACCTTC.

The chain combines TRBV7-9 with TRBJ1-3; maybe TRBD1 (6 bases). The CDR3 totals 15 residues. CDR1 and CDR2 from the germline V gene are SEHNR and FQNEAQ (reference sequence). Trimming stripped 5 bases from V and 1 base from J, with 12 bases between. CDR3: CASSPLGTSGNTIYF. In DNA, the CDR3 is TGTGCCAGCAGCCCCCTCGGGACATCTGGAAACACCATATATTTT.

This chain joins TRBV30 and TRBJ2-4; D is undetermined. Looked up from germline, CDR1 is GTSNPN and CDR2 is SVGIG (reference sequence). V was trimmed by 1 base and J by 2 bases, leaving 9 bases between them. This CDR3 region has 14 residues. The CDR3 DNA is TGTGCCTGGAGTGATCTAGAATCCAAAAACATTCAGTACTTC. It translates to CAWSDLESKNIQYF.

J is TRBJ1-4 and V is TRBV18, with D hard to call. Germline-derived CDR1 and CDR2 are KGHSH and LQKENI. V lost 1 base to trimming and J lost 4 bases, with 7 bases between them. The CDR3 is made up of 14 amino acids. The CDR3: CASSPRQVNEKLFF. The DNA for the CDR3 is TGTGCCAGCTCACCACGACAAGTTAATGAAAAACTGTTTTTT.

The chain joins TRBV7-2 to TRBJ2-7; weak D call: TRBD2 (5 bases). CDR1 and CDR2 (germline): SGHTA, FQGNSA. V gave up 4 bases and J gave up 3 bases, with 13 bases separating them. The CDR3 runs 14 residues. This CDR3 is CASSSDTGNYEQYF. DNA for the CDR3: TGTGCCAGCAGCTCCGATACCGGGAACTACGAGCAGTACTTC.

Only one count was recorded for this clone. The chain combines TRBV9 with TRBJ1-1; D remains unclear. Germline-derived CDR1 and CDR2 are SGDLS and YYNGEE. V lost 4 bases and J lost 2, with 15 bases in between. The CDR3 spans 15 residues. DNA for the CDR3: TGTGCCAGCAGCCCCCGTGAGGCTCGAAACACTGAAGCTTTCTTT. It encodes CASSPREARNTEAFF.